This TCR beta chain was recovered during a study of T-cell reconstitution after alpha-beta-depleted transplantation in children (TCRdb year 2016). Regarding the research as a whole: T-cell immune reconstitution after TCRalphabeta/CD19-depleted allogeneic hematopoietic cell transplantation in children was quantitatively tracked in the study by means of TCR repertoire profiling.

The time point label corresponds to: day 60 (about 2 months) after transplantation. The sample's treatment or condition label, decoded: allogeneic hematopoietic cell transplantation with graft depleted of TCRalphabeta T cells and CD19 B cells. TCRalphabeta/CD19-depleted allogeneic hematopoietic cell grafts were given to the transplant recipients, all of whom were children. The full study reports these points: The high TCRbeta diversity at day 60 in some patients was ascribed to recipient T cells and intrathymic progenitors that had survived conditioning. Over subsequent months, a decline in hyperexpanded clone frequencies was noted, and after one year, T-cell counts and TCRbeta diversity were mostly ascribed to newly produced T cells. The apparently early alphabetaT-cell count recovery about two months after transplant was reportedly dependent on only several hundred rapidly expanded clones derived from non-depleted graft cells.

Library preparation employed PCR. Sequencer: Illumina HiSeq 2500. Molecular barcoding was employed in the preparation of TCR libraries, with unique molecular identifiers being used to normalize TCRbeta repertoire quantification. TCRdb reprocessed the public reads (quality trimming at Q25 with fastp, clone calling with MiXCR) and kept in-frame beta chains. Identical CDR3 proteins give one entry, which carries the most common genes and DNA. The sample profile shows around 3,000 distinct CDR3 sequences; approximately 23% of them were found once. Of the sample, around 23% is held by the ten largest clones. Including cysteine and phenylalanine, the CDR3 has 17 amino acids. The kept DNA is CDR3 alone, 51 bases in frame from the first base. Compared with germline, V lacks 0 bases and J lacks 5 bases; bases without a gene match: 10. On this clonotype itself: This clone's antigen is unknown. There are no base qualities to consult, and no much larger clone falls within one base.

In this chain, TRBV23-1 is recombined with TRBJ2-1; 7 bases in the junction line up with TRBD2. TRBV23-1 is designated an ORF whose function remains uncertain. The source was PBMCs, mostly from graft donor cells, collected 60 days after TCRalphabeta/CD19-depleted stem cell transplant. The receptor comes from a male patient aged 2 to 10 who had a stem cell transplant for acute lymphoblastic leukemia, so the T cells may come from the graft donor. For the CDR3, the sequence is CASSQSRRAGTNNEQFF. The DNA is as follows: TGCGCCAGCAGTCAATCCAGGAGGGCAGGGACTAACAATGAGCAGTTCTTC.